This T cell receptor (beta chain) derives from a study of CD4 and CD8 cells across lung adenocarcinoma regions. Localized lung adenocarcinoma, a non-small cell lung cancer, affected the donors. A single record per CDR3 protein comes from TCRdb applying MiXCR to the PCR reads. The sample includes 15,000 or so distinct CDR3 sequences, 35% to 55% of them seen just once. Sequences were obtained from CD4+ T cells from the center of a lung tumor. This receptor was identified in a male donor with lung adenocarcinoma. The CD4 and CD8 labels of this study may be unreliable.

The CDR3 region is CASTSSGRARRADTQYF. DNA for the CDR3: TGTGCCAGCACCTCCAGCGGGAGGGCCCGGAGGGCAGATACGCAGTATTTT. This chain connects TRBV14 to TRBJ2-3, with 10 bases matching TRBD2. Germline CDR1 reads SGHDN; CDR2 reads FVKESK. J gave up 4 bases and V 7 bases, and 14 bases lay outside the gene matches. The length of the CDR3 is 17 residues. Looking up the rest from reference TRBV14 and TRBJ2-3 gives the full variable domain: EAGVTQFPSHSVIEKGQTVTLRCDPISGHDNLYWYRRVMGKEIKFLLHFVKESKQDESGMPNNRFLAERTGGTYSTLKVQPAELEDSGVYFCASTSSGRARRADTQYFGPGTRLTVL.